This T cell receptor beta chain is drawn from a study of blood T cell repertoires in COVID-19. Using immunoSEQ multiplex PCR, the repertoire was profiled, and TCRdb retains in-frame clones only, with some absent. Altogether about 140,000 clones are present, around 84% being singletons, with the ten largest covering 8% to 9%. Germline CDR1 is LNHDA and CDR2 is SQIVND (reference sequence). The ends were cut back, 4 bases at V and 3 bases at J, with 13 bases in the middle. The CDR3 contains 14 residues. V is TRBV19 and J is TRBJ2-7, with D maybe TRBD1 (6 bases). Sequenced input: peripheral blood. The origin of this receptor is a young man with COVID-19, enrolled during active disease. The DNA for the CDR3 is TGTGCCAGTAGTACAGGGGCGTCCTTCTACGAGCAGTACTTC. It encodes CASSTGASFYEQYF. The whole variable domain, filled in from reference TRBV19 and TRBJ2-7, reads DGGITQSPKYLFRKEGQNVTLSCEQNLNHDAMYWYRQDPGQGLRLIYYSQIVNDFQKGDIAEGYSVSREKKESFPLTVTSAQKNPTAFYLCASSTGASFYEQYFGPGTRLTVT.